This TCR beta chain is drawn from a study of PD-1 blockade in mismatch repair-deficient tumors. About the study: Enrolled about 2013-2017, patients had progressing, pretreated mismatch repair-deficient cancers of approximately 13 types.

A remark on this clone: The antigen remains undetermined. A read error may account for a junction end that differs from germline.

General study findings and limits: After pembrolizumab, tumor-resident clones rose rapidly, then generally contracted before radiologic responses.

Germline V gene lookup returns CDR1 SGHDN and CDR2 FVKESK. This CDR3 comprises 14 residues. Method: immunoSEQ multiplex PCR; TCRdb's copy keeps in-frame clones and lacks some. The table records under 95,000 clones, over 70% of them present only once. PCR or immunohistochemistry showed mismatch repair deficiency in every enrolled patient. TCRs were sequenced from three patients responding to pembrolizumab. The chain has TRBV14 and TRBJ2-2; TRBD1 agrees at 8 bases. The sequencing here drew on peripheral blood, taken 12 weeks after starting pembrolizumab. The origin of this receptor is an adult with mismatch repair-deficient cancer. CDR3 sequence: CASSPRLKTGALFF. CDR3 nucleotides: TGTGCCAGCAGCCCCCGTCTTAAGACAGGGGCGCTGTTTTTT.